This TCR beta chain is from a study of blood T cell repertoires in COVID-19. Profiling relied on immunoSEQ multiplex PCR, and the TCRdb table lists in-frame clones only, not all of them. The table includes 200,000 to 250,000 clones, about 80% detected once. The germline gives CDR1 SGHDT, CDR2 YYEEEE. This CDR3 has 13 residues. The V gene lost 2 bases and the J gene lost 4 bases, with 9 bases spanning the gap. Sequenced input: peripheral blood. The receptor comes from a woman of 80 years or more with acute or convalescent COVID-19. The rearrangement joins TRBV5-6 to TRBJ1-1, with D perhaps matching TRBD1 (5 bases). The CDR3 nucleotides are TGTGCCAGCAGCTTAGCGGGGGTCACTGAAGCTTTCTTT. Translated, it gives CASSLAGVTEAFF. The full variable domain, rest sourced from reference TRBV5-6 and TRBJ1-1, is DAGVTQSPTHLIKTRGQQVTLRCSPKSGHDTVSWYQQALGQGPQFIFQYYEEEERQRGNFPDRFSGHQFPNYSSELNVNALLLGDSALYLCASSLAGVTEAFFGQGTRLTVV.